This T cell receptor (beta chain) was sequenced for a study of OX40 agonist ivuxolimab in advanced cancers. Study-level background: Intravenous ivuxolimab at 0.01 to 10 mg/kg was given to patients every 2 weeks. Eligibility admitted prior anti-PD-1, anti-PD-L1 or anti-CTLA-4 therapy; 40% to 50% had some.

This clone was seen a few times. V lost 2 bases, J lost 6 bases, and 8 bases lay in between. Germline V gives CDR1 MDHEN, CDR2 SYDVKM. This CDR3 spans 12 amino acids. Repertoires were generated with immunoSEQ multiplex PCR, while TCRdb's copy carries only in-frame clones and drops some. The data show 43,000 or so clones, around 88% seen once. The TCR was taken from an adult with an advanced solid tumor such as melanoma, head and neck, liver or kidney cancer. The chain couples TRBV28 to TRBJ2-7; no clear D. The sequences come from CD4+ or CD8+ T cells sorted from blood, collected in a trial of the OX40 agonist ivuxolimab. In DNA, the CDR3 is TGTGCCAGCAGTTTACGTGGTGTCGAGCAGTACTTC. Residues: CASSLRGVEQYF.